This entry lists 31 T cell receptor beta chains sequenced from one sample in a study of early T cells in non-severe SARS-CoV-2 infection. Each CDR3 protein gets one entry after TCRdb re-called the 5' RACE reads with MiXCR. Found here are around 56,000 distinct CDR3 sequences, approximately 13% of them singletons; the top ten hold about 9.3%. The sample here was whole blood, taken at baseline. The receptors were gathered from an adult who was a healthcare worker with PCR-confirmed SARS-CoV-2 infection or an uninfected control (not recorded which).

The chain recombines TRBV6-4 with TRBJ1-4; tentatively, D is TRBD1 (5 bases). V lost 2 bases, J lost 5 bases, and 18 bases lay in between. The CDR3 covers 17 residues. Per the germline V gene, CDR1 is MRHNA and CDR2 is SNTAGT. This chain's CDR3 is CASSDRGSADPNEKLFF. The CDR3 coding sequence is TGTGCCAGCAGTGACCGGGGGTCTGCAGACCCGAATGAAAAACTGTTTTTT.

This clonotype was detected a few times. This sequence joins TRBV28 and TRBJ2-3; perhaps TRBD2 as D (6 bases). CDR1 and CDR2 from the germline V gene are MDHEN and SYDVKM. This CDR3 has 16 residues. V gave up 6 bases and J gave up 2 bases, with 18 bases separating them. CDR3 sequence reads: CASSVRLDLPTDTQYF. The DNA for the CDR3 is TGTGCCAGCAGCGTCAGACTAGACCTCCCCACAGATACGCAGTATTTT.

Written as DNA, the CDR3 is TGCGCCAGCACCGAGAACCCAGGGGATGGCTACACCTTC. Protein sequence: CASTENPGDGYTF. This chain joins TRBV5-1 and TRBJ1-2; a possible D gene is TRBD1 (6 bases). V was shortened by 6 bases and J by 6 bases, with 15 bases between the two germline ends. The CDR3 length is 13 residues. The germline V gene has CDR1 SGHRS and CDR2 YFSETQ.

This clonotype showed up just a few times. The J gene is TRBJ1-6, the V gene TRBV5-1; no definite D call. V was cut by 2 bases and J by 3 bases, with 6 bases left in between. This CDR3 spans 14 amino acids. CDR1 is SGHRS and CDR2 is YFSETQ in the germline V gene. As DNA, the CDR3 is TGCGCCAGCAGCTTAGGTGACTATAATTCACCCCTCCACTTT. Its translation: CASSLGDYNSPLHF.

This rearrangement joins TRBV6-5 to TRBJ2-1, with 10 bases aligning to TRBD2. The germline V gene has CDR1 MNHEY and CDR2 SVGAGI. The trim removed 5 bases at V and 4 bases at J, leaving 8 bases unmatched. The CDR3 extends over 16 amino acids. The CDR3 protein is CASSPTAGGTYNEQFF. CDR3 nucleotides: TGTGCCAGCAGTCCCACAGCGGGGGGGACTTACAATGAGCAGTTCTTC.

This clonotype was seen a handful of times. The chain has TRBV19 and TRBJ2-2; 10 nucleotides agree with TRBD1. This CDR3 region has 17 residues. Germline trimming cut 6 bases from V and 3 bases from J; bases unmatched to any gene: 10. CDR1 LNHDA and CDR2 SQIVND come from the germline V gene (reference sequence). The CDR3 nucleotides are TGTGCCAGTAGACCCGGGACAGGGGTCATGGACACCGGGGAGCTGTTTTTT. This translates into CASRPGTGVMDTGELFF.

The table lists this clonotype with many counts. This chain links TRBV12-3 or TRBV12-4 with TRBJ2-7, with D unclear. V was trimmed by 3 bases and J by 5 bases, leaving 8 bases between them. The CDR3 runs to 12 residues. CDR3: CASSFEVDEQYF. The CDR3 DNA follows: TGTGCCAGCAGTTTCGAGGTGGACGAGCAGTACTTC.

This clonotype has just a few counts. The V and J genes are TRBV6-6 and TRBJ1-1; D is ambiguous. The V and J ends lost 5 bases and 4 bases respectively, with 11 bases between them. Germline V CDR1 and CDR2: MNHNY, SVGAGI (reference sequence). There are 13 residues in the CDR3. CDR3 in amino acids: CASSPSRTTEAFF. The CDR3, as DNA: TGTGCCAGCAGTCCTAGTAGAACCACTGAAGCTTTCTTT.

This clonotype was seen more than once but under ten times. This chain links TRBV11-3 with TRBJ2-7, with TRBD1 matching 8 bases. Looked up from germline, CDR1 is SGHNT and CDR2 is YENEEA. This CDR3 contains 15 residues. Losses at the gene ends were 5 bases for V and 2 bases for J; bases not matched to a gene: 8. Written as DNA, the CDR3 is TGTGCCAGCAGCCCTCGGACAGGGCCCCCCTACGAGCAGTACTTC. Residues: CASSPRTGPPYEQYF. The full variable domain, its missing parts supplied by reference TRBV11-3 and TRBJ2-7, is EAGVVQSPRYKIIEKKQPVAFWCNPISGHNTLYWYLQNLGQGPELLIRYENEEAVDDSQLPKDRFSAERLKGVDSTLKIQPAELGDSAVYLCASSPRTGPPYEQYFGPGTRLTVT.

This chain connects TRBV20-1 to TRBJ1-2, with a tentative D call TRBD1 (6 bases). Germline V CDR1 and CDR2: DFQATT, SNEGSKA (reference sequence). The CDR3 runs to 14 residues. The germline V and J ends were trimmed by 6 bases and 1 base, with 15 bases remaining between them. The DNA of the CDR3 is TGCAGTGCCAGCCCGGGGGCTAGTAACTATGGCTACACCTTC. Residues: CSASPGASNYGYTF.

J is TRBJ1-6 and V is TRBV4-2; 7 bases agree with TRBD1. V was clipped by 0 bases and J by 7 bases; unmatched bases: 6. Germline V CDR1 and CDR2: LGHNA, YNFKEQ. The CDR3 covers 16 residues. Here the CDR3 DNA reads TGTGCCAGCAGCCAAGACGCAGGGGGAGGGAATTCACCCCTCCACTTT. Translation: CASSQDAGGGNSPLHF.

This clonotype was counted many times. This rearrangement joins TRBV7-9 to TRBJ2-4; D is unresolved. Germline assignment: CDR1 SEHNR and CDR2 FQNEAQ (reference sequence). There are 15 residues in the CDR3. Trimming stripped 5 bases from V and 3 bases from J, with 14 bases between. CDR3 DNA: TGTGCCAGCAGCACGCCTCTAGTTGGCAAAAACATTCAGTACTTC. Translation: CASSTPLVGKNIQYF. The variable domain in full, completed from reference TRBV7-9 and TRBJ2-4, reads DTGVSQNPRHKITKRGQNVTFRCDPISEHNRLYWYRQTLGQGPEFLTYFQNEAQLEKSRLLSDRFSAERPKGSFSTLEIQRTEQGDSAMYLCASSTPLVGKNIQYFGAGTRLSVL.

The chain combines TRBV4-2 with TRBJ2-1; TRBD2 matches at 13 bases. The germline V gene has CDR1 LGHNA and CDR2 YNFKEQ. The V and J ends lost 3 bases and 4 bases, in that order; junction bases with no gene match: 6. This CDR3 region has 17 residues. The CDR3 is CASSHDRLAGGYNEQFF. CDR3 nucleotide sequence: TGTGCCAGCAGCCACGACAGACTAGCGGGGGGTTACAATGAGCAGTTCTTC.

This clonotype appeared many times. The J gene is TRBJ2-7, the V gene TRBV7-8; D is possibly TRBD1 or TRBD2 (5 bases each). Germline lookup yields CDR1 SGHVS and CDR2 FQNEAQ. V was pared by 5 bases and J by 3 bases, with 14 bases between. CDR3 length: 14 residues. The CDR3 is CASSRRDQIYEQYF. CDR3 coding DNA: TGTGCCAGCAGCCGTCGGGACCAGATCTACGAGCAGTACTTC.

This clonotype has ten or more counts. This chain links TRBV2 with TRBJ2-7, with TRBD1 identical over 8 bases. The CDR3 has 13 residues. Trimming took 5 bases from V and 5 from J; bases not matched to a gene: 5. Germline loops: CDR1 SNHLY, CDR2 FYNNEI. This chain's CDR3 is CASSLGQGHEQYF. Here the CDR3 DNA reads TGTGCCAGCAGTCTAGGACAGGGACACGAGCAGTACTTC.

This clonotype has a handful of counts. The V call is TRBV29-1, the J call TRBJ2-5; D ambiguous. This CDR3 contains 12 residues. Trimming removed 4 bases at V and 7 bases at J, with 13 bases between. Germline CDR1 is SQVTM and CDR2 is ANQGSEA. CDR3 sequence: CSVGIIVGTQYF. DNA for the CDR3: TGCAGCGTTGGAATTATTGTGGGGACCCAGTACTTC.

The chain combines TRBV12-3 or TRBV12-4 with TRBJ1-5, with D uncertain. The CDR3 runs 15 residues. V shed 6 bases and J shed 0 bases, with 12 bases lying between them. Written as DNA, the CDR3 is TGTGCCAGCAGCCGGTGGCGGGATAGCAATCAGCCCCAGCATTTT. This sequence encodes CASSRWRDSNQPQHF.

This clonotype was seen repeatedly, ten times or more. V and J are TRBV4-3 and TRBJ2-7; D remains unclear. The V gene's germline CDR1 is LGHNA and CDR2 YSLEER. The CDR3 runs to 16 residues. V was trimmed by 0 bases and J by 0 bases, leaving 12 bases between them. This chain's CDR3 is CASSQDSGTFSYEQYF. The CDR3 nucleotides are TGCGCCAGCAGCCAAGACTCAGGTACCTTCTCCTACGAGCAGTACTTC.

This chain links TRBV7-6 with TRBJ1-2; 8 nucleotides agree with TRBD1. The V gene's germline CDR1 is SGHVS and CDR2 FNYEAQ. The V and J ends lost 1 base and 10 bases, in that order; junction bases with no gene match: 8. The CDR3 is 14 amino acids. CDR3 region: CASSLGGQVALYTF. In DNA, the CDR3 is TGTGCCAGCAGCTTAGGGGGACAGGTCGCCCTCTACACCTTC.

At least ten counts were recorded for this clonotype. V and J are TRBV4-2 and TRBJ1-2; D is undetermined. Between the trimmed V and J ends, which lost 0 bases and 0 bases, there was a span of 11 bases. The CDR3 runs 16 residues. Germline CDR1 LGHNA, CDR2 YNFKEQ. CDR3 sequence reads: CASSQDRVGPNYGYTF. The CDR3 DNA reads as TGTGCCAGCAGCCAAGATAGGGTTGGACCTAACTATGGCTACACCTTC.

The sample holds many counts of this clonotype. J is TRBJ1-1 and V is TRBV14, with D perhaps matching TRBD1 (6 bases). Germline V gives CDR1 SGHDN, CDR2 FVKESK. The CDR3 totals 13 residues. With 6 bases removed from V and 4 bases from J, the gap between germline ends came to 12 bases. The CDR3 bases are TGTGCCAGCAGTTCACAGGGAGTCACTGAAGCTTTCTTT. It translates to CASSSQGVTEAFF. Filled out from reference TRBV14 and TRBJ1-1, the complete variable domain reads EAGVTQFPSHSVIEKGQTVTLRCDPISGHDNLYWYRRVMGKEIKFLLHFVKESKQDESGMPNNRFLAERTGGTYSTLKVQPAELEDSGVYFCASSSQGVTEAFFGQGTRLTVV.

The chain uses TRBV19 and TRBJ2-5; D perhaps matches TRBD1 (6 bases). The germline V gene encodes CDR1 LNHDA and CDR2 SQIVND (reference sequence). This CDR3 has 12 residues. The V gene lost 10 bases and the J gene lost 4 bases, with 13 bases spanning the gap. The CDR3 bases are TGTGCCACAAGACAGGCTGGAGAGACCCAGTACTTC. Its protein product is CATRQAGETQYF.

This chain joins TRBV9 and TRBJ1-6, with 7 bases aligning to TRBD1. The germline gives CDR1 SGDLS, CDR2 YYNGEE. The trim removed 1 base at V and 3 bases at J, leaving 1 base unmatched. This CDR3 is built from 15 residues. CDR3 coding DNA: TGTGCCAGCAGCGTACGGACAGGCTATAATTCACCCCTCCACTTT. Translated, it gives CASSVRTGYNSPLHF.

This clonotype was seen more than once but under ten times. The genes are TRBV7-2 and TRBJ1-2; unclear D gene. V lost 1 base to trimming and J lost 4 bases, with 7 bases between them. The CDR3 has 13 amino acids. Per the germline V gene, CDR1 is SGHTA and CDR2 is FQGNSA. The CDR3 region has the DNA TGTGCCAGCAGCTTAGACATCTCCTATGGCTACACCTTC. Its translation: CASSLDISYGYTF.

This clonotype occurred many times. The chain is built from TRBV20-1 and TRBJ2-2; D possibly uses TRBD1 or TRBD2 (5 bases each). The CDR3 is 15 amino acids. Per the germline V gene, CDR1 is DFQATT and CDR2 is SNEGSKA (reference sequence). The V end lost 5 bases, the J end lost 2 bases, and 15 bases lay between the germline ends. CDR3 bases: TGCAGTGCTCCTCCGGGGACGGGAAACACCGGGGAGCTGTTTTTT. It specifies CSAPPGTGNTGELFF.

This clonotype was observed many times. The chain joins TRBV6-6 to TRBJ1-1, with 9 bases fitting TRBD1. There are 16 residues in the CDR3. Trimming at V came to 0 bases and at J to 5 bases, leaving 7 bases not matched to a gene. The germline gives CDR1 MNHNY, CDR2 SVGAGI (reference sequence). CDR3 sequence: CASSYSKGQGGTEAFF. The CDR3 coding sequence is TGTGCCAGCAGTTACTCGAAGGGACAGGGAGGGACTGAAGCTTTCTTT.

This clonotype was counted ten times or more. The V gene is TRBV6-1, the J gene TRBJ2-7; D not certain. The CDR3 extends over 11 amino acids. With 5 bases removed from V and 3 bases from J, the gap between germline ends came to 5 bases. Germline-derived CDR1 and CDR2 are MNHNS and SASEGT. CDR3 amino acids: CASSNYYEQYF. The CDR3 DNA sequence: TGTGCCAGCAGTAATTACTACGAGCAGTACTTC.

The rearrangement joins TRBV11-2 to TRBJ2-7; D unresolved. V was cut by 2 bases and J by 5 bases, with 4 bases left in between. CDR1 is SGHAT and CDR2 is FQNNGV in the germline V gene. CDR3 size: 11 residues. The CDR3 region is CASSLFDEQYF. The DNA for the CDR3 is TGTGCCAGCAGCTTATTCGACGAGCAGTACTTC.

At least ten counts were recorded for this clonotype. The rearrangement uses TRBV20-1 and TRBJ2-1, with D possibly being TRBD2 (6 bases). This CDR3 is built from 12 residues. Germline V gene sequence: CDR1 DFQATT, CDR2 SNEGSKA (reference sequence). Trimming stripped 0 bases from V and 7 bases from J, with 7 bases between. As DNA, the CDR3 is TGCAGTGCTAGAGATGCGGGGAATGAGCAGTTCTTC. This sequence encodes CSARDAGNEQFF.

This clonotype has a count of ten or more. V is TRBV28 and J is TRBJ2-7; 8 bases fit TRBD1. V lost 6 bases to trimming and J lost 0 bases; unmatched junction nucleotides: 4. This CDR3 has 14 residues. Germline assignment: CDR1 MDHEN and CDR2 SYDVKM. CDR3 DNA: TGTGCCAGCAGCTACAGGGGGACCTCCTACGAGCAGTACTTC. It codes for CASSYRGTSYEQYF.

A few counts support this clonotype. The rearrangement uses TRBV18 and TRBJ1-4; no clear D. The CDR3 contains 15 residues. V was trimmed by 0 bases and J by 7 bases, leaving 12 bases between them. The germline gives CDR1 KGHSH, CDR2 LQKENI. As DNA, the CDR3 is TGTGCCAGCTCACCACCGTCACACAGCGGTGAAAAACTGTTTTTT. It codes for CASSPPSHSGEKLFF.